This TCR beta chain was identified in a study of cytomegalovirus exposure and HLA in healthy donors. PCR used 60 Vbeta primers and 13 Jbeta primers. The protocol was immunoSEQ multiplex PCR, while the TCRdb copy is restricted to in-frame clones and leaves out a portion. The sample includes 150,000 to 200,000 clones, more than 60% of them seen just once. V was pared by 3 bases and J by 1 base, with 15 bases between. Germline V lookup: CDR1 MNHEY, CDR2 SMNVEV (reference sequence). The CDR3 has 16 amino acids. On this clone: The antigen is unknown.

Findings and caveats of the study: The authors later linked a missense DCLRE1C variant to TCR beta V- and J-gene trimming. Serostatus for CMV was the only available immune exposure information. Analyses of presence and absence presupposed an approximately uniform sequencing depth across donors.

Donors had nominal health at sampling but likely had unrecorded immune exposures. The sample comprised PBMCs. The J gene is TRBJ1-1, the V gene TRBV27; a weak D match, TRBD1 (6 bases). This receptor was identified in a woman between 40 and 50 years old in good health and CMV-seropositive. The CDR3 bases are TGTGCCAGCAGTTTGGGGGGGGGACACCCGAACACTGAAGCTTTCTTT. Translating it yields CASSLGGGHPNTEAFF.